The clone carrying this TCR beta chain was counted at least ten times. Its antigen is currently unknown. This sample was included in a study of T-cell memory formation after mild COVID-19. From 5'RACE with constant-segment primers came TCR alpha and TCR beta cDNA libraries that carried sample barcodes and UMIs. Each CDR3 protein gets one entry after TCRdb re-called the 5' RACE reads with MiXCR. The sample holds fewer than 40,000 distinct CDR3 sequences, 9.5% to 12% seen once. Germline V gene sequence: CDR1 SGHKS, CDR2 YYEKEE (reference sequence). CDR3 size: 13 residues. V was cut by 0 bases and J by 0 bases, with 2 bases left in between. General study findings and limits: Memory sampled before infection contained some responding clones, suggesting cross-reactive memory joined. Balance between CD4 and CD8 was seen in clones contracting day 15 to 85, and a CD4+ lean was seen in later expanders. Clones from the second wave (peaking day 37) had unconfirmed SARS-CoV-2 specificity.

This chain connects TRBV5-5 to TRBJ2-3; D not resolved. The clonotype was recovered from a man in his late teens or twenties who had mild COVID-19 (a few samples of this study predate the infection). Cell type and time point are not known. Sequencing was done on a sample of PBMCs or a T cell subset sorted from them (not recorded which). The CDR3 reads CASSLDSTDTQYF. Written as DNA, the CDR3 is TGTGCCAGCAGCTTGGACAGCACAGATACGCAGTATTTT.